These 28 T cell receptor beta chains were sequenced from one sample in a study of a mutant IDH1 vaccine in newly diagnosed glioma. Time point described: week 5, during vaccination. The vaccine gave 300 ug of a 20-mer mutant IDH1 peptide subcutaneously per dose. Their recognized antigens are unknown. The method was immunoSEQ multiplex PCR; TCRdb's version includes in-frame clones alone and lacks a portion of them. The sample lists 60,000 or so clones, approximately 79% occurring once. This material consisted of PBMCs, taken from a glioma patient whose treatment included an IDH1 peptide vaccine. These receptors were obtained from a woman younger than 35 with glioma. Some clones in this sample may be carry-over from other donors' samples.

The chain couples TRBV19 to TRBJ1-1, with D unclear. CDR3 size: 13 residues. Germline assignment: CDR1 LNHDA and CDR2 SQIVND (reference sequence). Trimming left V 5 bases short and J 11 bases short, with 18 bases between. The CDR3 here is CASSAGTPGEAFF. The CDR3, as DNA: TGTGCCAGTAGTGCGGGAACGCCCGGGGAGGCTTTCTTT.

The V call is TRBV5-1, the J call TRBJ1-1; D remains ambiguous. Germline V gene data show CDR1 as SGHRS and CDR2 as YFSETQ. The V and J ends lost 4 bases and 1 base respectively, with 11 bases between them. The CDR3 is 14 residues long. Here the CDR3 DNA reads TGCGCCAGCAGCCAATGGGAAGGGAACACTGAAGCTTTCTTT. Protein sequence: CASSQWEGNTEAFF.

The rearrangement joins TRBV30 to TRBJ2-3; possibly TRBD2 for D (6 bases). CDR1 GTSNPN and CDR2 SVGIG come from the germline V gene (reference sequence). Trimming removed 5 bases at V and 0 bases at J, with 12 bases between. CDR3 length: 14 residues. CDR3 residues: CAWCNGGSTDTQYF. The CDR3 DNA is TGTGCCTGGTGCAACGGGGGTAGCACAGATACGCAGTATTTT.

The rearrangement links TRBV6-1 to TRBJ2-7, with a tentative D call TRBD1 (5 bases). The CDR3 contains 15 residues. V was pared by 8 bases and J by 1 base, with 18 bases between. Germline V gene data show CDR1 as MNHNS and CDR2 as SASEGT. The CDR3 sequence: CASQLGQGQSYEQYF. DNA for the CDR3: TGTGCCAGCCAGTTGGGGCAGGGCCAATCCTACGAGCAGTACTTC.

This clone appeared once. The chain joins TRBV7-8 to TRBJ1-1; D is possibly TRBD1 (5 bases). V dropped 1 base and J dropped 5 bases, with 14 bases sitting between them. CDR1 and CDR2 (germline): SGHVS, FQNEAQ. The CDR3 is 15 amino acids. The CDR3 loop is CASSLESLGGTEAFF. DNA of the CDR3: TGTGCCAGCAGCTTAGAATCTCTCGGGGGAACTGAAGCTTTCTTT.

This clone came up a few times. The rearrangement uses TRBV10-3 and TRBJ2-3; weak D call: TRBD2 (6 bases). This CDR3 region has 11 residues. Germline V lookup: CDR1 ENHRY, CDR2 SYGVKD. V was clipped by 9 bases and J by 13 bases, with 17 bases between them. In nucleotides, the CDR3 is TGTGCCATGGGGACTTCCATTGAGAAGTATTTT. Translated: CAMGTSIEKYF.

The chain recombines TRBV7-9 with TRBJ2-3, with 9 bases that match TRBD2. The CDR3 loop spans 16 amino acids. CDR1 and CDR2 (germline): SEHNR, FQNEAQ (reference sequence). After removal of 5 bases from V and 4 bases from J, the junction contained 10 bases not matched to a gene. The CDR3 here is CASSSVGLAVADTQYF. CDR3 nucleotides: TGTGCCAGCAGCAGCGTGGGACTAGCAGTGGCAGATACGCAGTATTTT.

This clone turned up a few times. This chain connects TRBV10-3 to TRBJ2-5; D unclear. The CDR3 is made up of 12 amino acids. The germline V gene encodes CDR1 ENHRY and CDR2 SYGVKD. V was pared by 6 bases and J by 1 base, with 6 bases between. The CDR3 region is CAIRGRQETQYF. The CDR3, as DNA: TGTGCCATCAGAGGCCGCCAAGAGACCCAGTACTTC.

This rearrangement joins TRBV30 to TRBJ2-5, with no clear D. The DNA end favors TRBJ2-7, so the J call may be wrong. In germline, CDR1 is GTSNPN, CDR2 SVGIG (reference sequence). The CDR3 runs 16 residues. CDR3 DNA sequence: TGTGCCTGGAGTGTTAACATTCACGGAAGCTCCTACGAGCAGTACTTC. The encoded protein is CAWSVNIHGSSYEQYF.

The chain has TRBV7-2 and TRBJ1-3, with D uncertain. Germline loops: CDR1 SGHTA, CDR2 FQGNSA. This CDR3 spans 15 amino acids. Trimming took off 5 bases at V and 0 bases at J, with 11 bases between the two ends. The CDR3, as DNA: TGTGCCAGCAGCCGGGCCCGGGCCTCTGGAAACACCATATATTTT. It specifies CASSRARASGNTIYF.

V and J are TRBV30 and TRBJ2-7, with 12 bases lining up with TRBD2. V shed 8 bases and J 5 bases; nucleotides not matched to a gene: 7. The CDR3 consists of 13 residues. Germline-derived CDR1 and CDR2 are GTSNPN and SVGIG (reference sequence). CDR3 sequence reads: CARGLAGFHEQYF. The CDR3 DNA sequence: TGTGCCCGAGGACTAGCGGGATTCCACGAGCAGTACTTC.

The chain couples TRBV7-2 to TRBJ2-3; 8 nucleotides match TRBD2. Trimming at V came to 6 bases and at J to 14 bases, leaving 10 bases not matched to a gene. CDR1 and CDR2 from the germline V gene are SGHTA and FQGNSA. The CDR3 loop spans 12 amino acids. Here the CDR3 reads CASRAGTRLAYF. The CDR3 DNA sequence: TGTGCCAGCAGGGCCGGGACTAGGCTAGCGTATTTT.

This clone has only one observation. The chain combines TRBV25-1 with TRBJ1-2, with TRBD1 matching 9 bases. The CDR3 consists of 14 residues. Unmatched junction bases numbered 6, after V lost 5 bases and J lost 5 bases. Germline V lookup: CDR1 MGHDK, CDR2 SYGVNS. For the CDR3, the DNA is TGTGCCAGCAGTCCCAGGGGGACAGGGTATGGCTACACCTTC. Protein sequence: CASSPRGTGYGYTF.

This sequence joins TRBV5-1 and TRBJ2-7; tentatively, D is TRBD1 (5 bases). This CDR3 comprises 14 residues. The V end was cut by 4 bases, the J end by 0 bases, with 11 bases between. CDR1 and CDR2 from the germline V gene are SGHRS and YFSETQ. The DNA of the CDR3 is TGCGCCAGCAGCCCTCTACAGGTCTCCTACGAGCAGTACTTC. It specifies CASSPLQVSYEQYF.

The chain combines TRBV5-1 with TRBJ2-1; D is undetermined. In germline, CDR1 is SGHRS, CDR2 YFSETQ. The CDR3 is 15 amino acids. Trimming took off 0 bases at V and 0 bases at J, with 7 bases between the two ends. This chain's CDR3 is CASSLDESSYNEQFF. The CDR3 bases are TGCGCCAGCAGCTTGGACGAGAGCTCCTACAATGAGCAGTTCTTC.

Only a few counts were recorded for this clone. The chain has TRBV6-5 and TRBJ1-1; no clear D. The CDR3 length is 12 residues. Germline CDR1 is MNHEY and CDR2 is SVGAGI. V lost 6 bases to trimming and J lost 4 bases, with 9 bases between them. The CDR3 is CASRRLGTEAFF. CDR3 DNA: TGTGCCAGCAGGAGACTAGGCACTGAAGCTTTCTTT.

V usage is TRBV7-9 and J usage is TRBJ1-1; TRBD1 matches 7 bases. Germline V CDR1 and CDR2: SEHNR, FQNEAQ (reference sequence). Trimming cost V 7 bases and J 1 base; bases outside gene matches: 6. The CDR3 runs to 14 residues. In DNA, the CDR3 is TGTGCCAGCAAAACCGGGACAGAGAACACTGAAGCTTTCTTT. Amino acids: CASKTGTENTEAFF.

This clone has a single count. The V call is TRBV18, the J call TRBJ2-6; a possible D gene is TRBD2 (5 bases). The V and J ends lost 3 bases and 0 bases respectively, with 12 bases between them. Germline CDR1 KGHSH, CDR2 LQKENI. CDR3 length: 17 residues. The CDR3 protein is CASSPNGIGSGANVLTF. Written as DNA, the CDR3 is TGTGCCAGCTCACCGAACGGGATCGGCTCTGGGGCCAACGTCCTGACTTTC.

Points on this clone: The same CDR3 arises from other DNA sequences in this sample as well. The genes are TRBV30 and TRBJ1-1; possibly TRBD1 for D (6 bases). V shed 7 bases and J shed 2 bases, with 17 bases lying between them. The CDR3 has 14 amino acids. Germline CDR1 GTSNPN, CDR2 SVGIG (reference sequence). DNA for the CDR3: TGTGCCTATGGTGGCAGGGGAGCCAACACTGAAGCTTTCTTT. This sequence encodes CAYGGRGANTEAFF.

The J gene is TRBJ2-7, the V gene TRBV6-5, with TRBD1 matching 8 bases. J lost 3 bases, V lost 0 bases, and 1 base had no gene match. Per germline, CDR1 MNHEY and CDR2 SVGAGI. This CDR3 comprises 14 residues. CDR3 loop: CASSYSDRDYEQYF. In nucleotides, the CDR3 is TGTGCCAGCAGTTACTCGGACAGGGACTACGAGCAGTACTTC.

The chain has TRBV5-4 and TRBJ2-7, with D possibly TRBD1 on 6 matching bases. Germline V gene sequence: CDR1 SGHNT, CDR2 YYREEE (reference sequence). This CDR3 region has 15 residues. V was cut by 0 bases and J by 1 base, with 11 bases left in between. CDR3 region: CASSLEGVGSYEQYF. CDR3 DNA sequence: TGTGCCAGCAGCTTGGAGGGGGTAGGGTCCTACGAGCAGTACTTC. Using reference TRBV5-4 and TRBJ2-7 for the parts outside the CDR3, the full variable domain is ETGVTQSPTHLIKTRGQQVTLRCSSQSGHNTVSWYQQALGQGPQFIFQYYREEENGRGNFPPRFSGLQFPNYSSELNVNALELDDSALYLCASSLEGVGSYEQYFGPGTRLTVT.

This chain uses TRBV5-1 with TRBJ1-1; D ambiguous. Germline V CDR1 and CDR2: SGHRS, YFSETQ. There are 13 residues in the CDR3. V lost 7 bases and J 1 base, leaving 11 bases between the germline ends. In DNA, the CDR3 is TGCGCCAGCTCGGAGGGTAGGAACACTGAAGCTTTCTTT. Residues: CASSEGRNTEAFF.

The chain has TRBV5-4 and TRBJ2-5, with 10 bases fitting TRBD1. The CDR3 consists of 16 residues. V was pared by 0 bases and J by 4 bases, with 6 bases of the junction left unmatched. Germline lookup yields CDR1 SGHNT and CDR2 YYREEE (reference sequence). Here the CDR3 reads CASSLARDRGAETQYF. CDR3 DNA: TGTGCCAGCAGCTTGGCCAGGGACAGGGGAGCAGAGACCCAGTACTTC.

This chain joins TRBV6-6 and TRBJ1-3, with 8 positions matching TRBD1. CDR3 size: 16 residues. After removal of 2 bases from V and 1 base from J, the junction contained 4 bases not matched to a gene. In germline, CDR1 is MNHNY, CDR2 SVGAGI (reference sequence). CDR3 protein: CASSYGTGPSGNTIYF. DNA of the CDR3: TGTGCCAGCAGTTACGGGACAGGCCCTTCTGGAAACACCATATATTTT.

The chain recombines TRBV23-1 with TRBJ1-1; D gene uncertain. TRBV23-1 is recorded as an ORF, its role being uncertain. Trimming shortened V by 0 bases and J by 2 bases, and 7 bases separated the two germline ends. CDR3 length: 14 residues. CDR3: CASSQSNANTEAFF. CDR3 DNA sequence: TGCGCCAGCAGTCAATCGAATGCAAACACTGAAGCTTTCTTT.

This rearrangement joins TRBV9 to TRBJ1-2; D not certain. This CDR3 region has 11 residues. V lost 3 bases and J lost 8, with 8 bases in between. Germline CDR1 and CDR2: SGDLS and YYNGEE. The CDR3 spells CASSERQGYTF. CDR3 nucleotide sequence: TGTGCCAGCAGCGAAAGGCAGGGCTACACCTTC.

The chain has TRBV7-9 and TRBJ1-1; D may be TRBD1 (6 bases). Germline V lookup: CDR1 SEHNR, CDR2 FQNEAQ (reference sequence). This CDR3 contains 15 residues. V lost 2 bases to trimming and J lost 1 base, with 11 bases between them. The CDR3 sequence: CASSLPQGPNTEAFF. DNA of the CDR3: TGTGCCAGCAGCTTACCCCAGGGGCCGAACACTGAAGCTTTCTTT.

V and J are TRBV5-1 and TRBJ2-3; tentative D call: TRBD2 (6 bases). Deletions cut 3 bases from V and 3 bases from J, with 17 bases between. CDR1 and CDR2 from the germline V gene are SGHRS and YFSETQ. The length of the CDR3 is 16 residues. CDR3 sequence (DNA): TGCGCCAGCAGCTCGTGGAGGGCAGGAAAAACAGATACGCAGTATTTT. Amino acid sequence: CASSSWRAGKTDTQYF. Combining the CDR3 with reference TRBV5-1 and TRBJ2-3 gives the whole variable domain KAGVTQTPRYLIKTRGQQVTLSCSPISGHRSVSWYQQTPGQGLQFLFEYFSETQRNKGNFPGRFSGRQFSNSRSEMNVSTLELGDSALYLCASSSWRAGKTDTQYFGPGTRLTVL.